The 24 T cell receptor beta chains presented below share a single source sample, sequenced in a study of Ad26.COV2.S vaccination and SARS-CoV-2 variants. The assay was immunoSEQ multiplex PCR, and TCRdb's table has in-frame clones only and misses some. Of under 500,000 clones in the sample, 92% were seen once. Stated treatment: around 19 received Ad26.COV2.S at low or high dose, single or two shots; about 5 received placebo; per-sample allocation not given. The investigators took samples on day 63 after the first vaccine or placebo injection. The sequenced sample was peripheral blood, obtained in a trial of Ad26.COV2.S vaccine versus placebo. These receptors all stem from a person between 18 and 65 years old who received the Ad26.COV2.S COVID-19 vaccine or a placebo.

CDR3 nucleotides: TGTGCCAGCAGCGTGGATTCAGGGAACTATGGCTACACCTTC. Encoded protein: CASSVDSGNYGYTF. The V gene is TRBV9, the J gene TRBJ1-2; tentative D call: TRBD1 (5 bases). CDR1 is SGDLS, CDR2 YYNGEE, per germline. Trimming took 2 bases from V and 2 from J, leaving 10 bases between them. This CDR3 comprises 14 residues.

V and J are TRBV5-6 and TRBJ1-6; a weak D match, TRBD1 (6 bases). From germline, CDR1 is SGHDT and CDR2 YYEEEE. The CDR3 consists of 14 residues. V lost 0 bases and J lost 9, with 10 bases in between. CDR3 sequence (DNA): TGTGCCAGCAGCTTGGACAGGGATTTTTCACCCCTCCACTTT. As protein: CASSLDRDFSPLHF.

As to this clone: This sample includes further DNA sequences coding for the same CDR3. The chain carries TRBV18 and TRBJ2-2, with a tentative D call TRBD1 (5 bases). This CDR3 contains 14 residues. The V end was cut by 2 bases, the J end by 2 bases, with 6 bases between. Germline loops: CDR1 KGHSH, CDR2 LQKENI. The CDR3 is CASSPGANTGELFF. The CDR3 region has the DNA TGTGCCAGCTCACCAGGGGCAAACACCGGGGAGCTGTTTTTT.

The genes are TRBV20-1 and TRBJ2-7; no clear D gene. Trimming stripped 3 bases from V and 3 bases from J, with 6 bases between. CDR1 DFQATT and CDR2 SNEGSKA come from the germline V gene (reference sequence). This CDR3 has 11 amino acids. CDR3 in amino acids: CSASPYYEQYF. CDR3 sequence (DNA): TGCAGTGCTAGTCCCTACTACGAGCAGTACTTC.

The chain joins TRBV4-3 to TRBJ1-3, with TRBD1 identical over 7 bases. J was trimmed by 2 bases and V by 2 bases; bases with no gene match: 6. The CDR3 totals 16 residues. Germline CDR1 reads LGHNA; CDR2 reads YSLEER. The CDR3 loop is CASSQTGELPGNTIYF. The CDR3 DNA sequence: TGCGCCAGCAGCCAAACAGGGGAGTTGCCTGGAAACACCATATATTTT.

The V gene is TRBV7-8, the J gene TRBJ1-3; D uncertain. This CDR3 has 15 residues. Deletions cut 1 base from V and 0 bases from J, with 7 bases between. Germline V CDR1 and CDR2: SGHVS, FQNEAQ. The DNA for the CDR3 is TGTGCCAGCAGCTTAGTAGGTGGCTCTGGAAACACCATATATTTT. This codes for CASSLVGGSGNTIYF. The full variable domain, rest sourced from reference TRBV7-8 and TRBJ1-3, is GAGVSQSPRYKVAKRGQDVALRCDPISGHVSLFWYQQALGQGPEFLTYFQNEAQLDKSGLPSDRFFAERPEGSVSTLKIQRTQQEDSAVYLCASSLVGGSGNTIYFGEGSWLTVV.

The chain couples TRBV6-5 to TRBJ1-2; D not certain. The CDR3 consists of 16 residues. Trimming stripped 3 bases from V and 5 bases from J, with 19 bases between. Germline V CDR1 and CDR2: MNHEY, SVGAGI. The CDR3 DNA reads TGTGCCAGCAGTTATGAGGGTCCCCCCTACGGGTATGGCTACACCTTC. Amino acids: CASSYEGPPYGYGYTF.

The chain is built from TRBV5-4 and TRBJ1-5; D is undetermined. The CDR3 loop spans 15 amino acids. V was pared by 4 bases and J by 3 bases, with 14 bases between. Germline CDR1 and CDR2: SGHNT and YYREEE (reference sequence). This chain's CDR3 is CASSPGGSPNQPQHF. CDR3 bases: TGTGCCAGCAGCCCTGGCGGCAGCCCCAATCAGCCCCAGCATTTT.

The CDR3 is CASSYPQEQYF. The CDR3 DNA follows: TGTGCCAGCAGTTATCCCCAGGAGCAGTACTTC. The J gene is TRBJ2-7, the V gene TRBV6-2 or TRBV6-3; D uncertain. This CDR3 spans 11 amino acids. Looked up from germline, CDR1 is MNHEY and CDR2 is SVGEGT. V was trimmed by 3 bases and J by 7 bases, leaving 7 bases between them.

This chain connects TRBV5-4 to TRBJ2-7; possible D gene TRBD2, 6 bases. The CDR3 is 15 residues long. Trimming removed 0 bases at V and 5 bases at J, with 15 bases between. In germline, CDR1 is SGHNT, CDR2 YYREEE (reference sequence). This CDR3 is CASSLGASVMNEQYF. The CDR3 nucleotides are TGTGCCAGCAGCTTGGGGGCTAGCGTCATGAACGAGCAGTACTTC.

V and J are TRBV10-1 and TRBJ2-5; 8 bases are shared with TRBD1. The CDR3 totals 15 residues. V was pared by 0 bases and J by 9 bases, with 9 bases of the junction left unmatched. The V gene's germline CDR1 is WNHNN and CDR2 SYGVQD (reference sequence). The CDR3 sequence is CASSESGDRSGPQYF. Here the CDR3 DNA reads TGCGCCAGCAGTGAGTCGGGGGACAGGTCCGGGCCCCAGTACTTC.

This rearrangement joins TRBV9 to TRBJ1-1; 7 bases map to TRBD1. This CDR3 contains 14 residues. V dropped 5 bases and J dropped 0; count of bases not matched to a gene: 4. Germline assignment: CDR1 SGDLS and CDR2 YYNGEE. The CDR3 loop reads CASRRDSMNTEAFF. CDR3 coding DNA: TGTGCCAGCAGACGGGACAGTATGAACACTGAAGCTTTCTTT.

This chain joins TRBV24-1 and TRBJ2-1; D unclear. Germline lookup yields CDR1 KGHDR and CDR2 SFDVKD. The germline V and J ends were trimmed by 1 base and 4 bases, with 10 bases remaining between them. The CDR3 is 15 amino acids. Here the CDR3 reads CATSDFAERYNEQFF. CDR3 DNA sequence: TGTGCCACCAGTGATTTCGCAGAGAGATACAATGAGCAGTTCTTC.

The chain combines TRBV18 with TRBJ2-2; TRBD2 matches at 8 bases. The CDR3 is 14 amino acids. CDR1 and CDR2 from the germline V gene are KGHSH and LQKENI. After removal of 3 bases from V and 6 bases from J, the junction contained 3 bases not matched to a gene. CDR3 protein: CASSPTGGAGELFF. The CDR3 nucleotides are TGTGCCAGCTCACCTACCGGGGGGGCCGGGGAGCTGTTTTTT.

This chain connects TRBV2 to TRBJ2-5; 7 bases match TRBD1. V lost 5 bases to trimming and J lost 5 bases; unmatched junction nucleotides: 11. The CDR3 covers 15 residues. Germline loops: CDR1 SNHLY, CDR2 FYNNEI. For the CDR3, the DNA is TGTGCCAGCAGTTCCAGAGGGGGCCCGAGGGAGACCCAGTACTTC. Protein product: CASSSRGGPRETQYF.

J is TRBJ2-3 and V is TRBV4-1; a possible D gene is TRBD2 (6 bases). V was clipped by 3 bases and J by 5 bases, with 18 bases between them. The CDR3 extends over 16 amino acids. Germline V CDR1 and CDR2: MGHRA, YSYEKL. In DNA, the CDR3 is TGCGCCAGCAGCCAGGCCGCTCGCGGGGTTGGAGATACGCAGTATTTT. Translating gives CASSQAARGVGDTQYF.

The chain joins TRBV7-9 to TRBJ2-1, with D uncertain. Germline-derived CDR1 and CDR2 are SEHNR and FQNEAQ (reference sequence). V lost 7 bases, J lost 3 bases, and 13 bases lay in between. This CDR3 contains 14 residues. CDR3 sequence reads: CASTPSRGYNEQFF. Written as DNA, the CDR3 is TGTGCCAGCACCCCTTCTCGCGGCTACAATGAGCAGTTCTTC.

The chain links TRBV7-2 to TRBJ2-3, with TRBD1 identical over 7 bases. CDR1 is SGHTA, CDR2 FQGNSA, per germline. This CDR3 has 17 residues. V was pared by 5 bases and J by 1 base, with 12 bases of the junction left unmatched. The CDR3 loop reads CASSHPGTELGTDTQYF. The DNA for the CDR3 is TGTGCCAGCAGCCACCCCGGGACAGAACTAGGCACAGATACGCAGTATTTT.

The V call is TRBV19, the J call TRBJ1-1; D might be TRBD1 (6 bases). V was pared by 6 bases and J by 3 bases, with 20 bases between. Germline CDR1 reads LNHDA; CDR2 reads SQIVND (reference sequence). This CDR3 is 16 amino acids long. This CDR3 reads CASSTGTQLRYTEAFF. The CDR3 DNA sequence: TGTGCCAGTAGCACAGGGACACAATTGCGGTACACTGAAGCTTTCTTT.

This sequence joins TRBV28 and TRBJ1-5; D is ambiguous. The V gene's germline CDR1 is MDHEN and CDR2 SYDVKM. The length of the CDR3 is 14 residues. The ends were cut back, 4 bases at V and 6 bases at J, with 13 bases in the middle. The CDR3 DNA reads as TGTGCCAGCAGTTACCGGGGATCGAGTCAGCCCCAGCATTTT. Translation gives CASSYRGSSQPQHF.

This chain uses TRBV6-1 with TRBJ2-7, with 7 bases identical to TRBD1. The length of the CDR3 is 16 residues. Germline assignment: CDR1 MNHNS and CDR2 SASEGT. Germline trimming cut 3 bases from V and 0 bases from J; bases unmatched to any gene: 8. The CDR3 coding sequence is TGTGCCAGCAGTGACACAGGGACAGTGAGCTCCTACGAGCAGTACTTC. Its protein is CASSDTGTVSSYEQYF.

The chain has TRBV7-2 and TRBJ1-1; D may be TRBD1 (5 bases). Germline V gene sequence: CDR1 SGHTA, CDR2 FQGNSA. Trimming took 1 base from V and 4 from J, leaving 13 bases between them. The CDR3 totals 15 residues. The CDR3 DNA reads TGTGCCAGCAGCTTAGTTTCGGGGGGAGGCACTGAAGCTTTCTTT. Protein: CASSLVSGGGTEAFF.

This sequence joins TRBV19 and TRBJ2-2; D tentatively reads TRBD1 or TRBD2 (6 bases each). The ends were cut back, 9 bases at V and 5 bases at J, with 16 bases in the middle. This CDR3 has 14 residues. The germline V gene encodes CDR1 LNHDA and CDR2 SQIVND (reference sequence). The CDR3 here is CASARGRFTGELFF. In DNA form, the CDR3 reads TGTGCCAGCGCTCGGGGGCGTTTTACCGGGGAGCTGTTTTTT.

This clone has more than one count but fewer than ten. This sequence joins TRBV7-9 and TRBJ2-7; the D is unclear. The CDR3 extends over 12 amino acids. Germline V gene data show CDR1 as SEHNR and CDR2 as FQNEAQ (reference sequence). V was trimmed by 1 base and J by 6 bases, leaving 7 bases between them. The CDR3 DNA reads TGTGCCAGCAGCTTAGGTCGCCTCGAGCAGTACTTC. Translated: CASSLGRLEQYF.